These T cell receptor beta chains were read from a single sample in a study of response to subunit inactivated influenza vaccine. TCRdb reprocessed the RT-PCR reads via MiXCR and lists one record per CDR3 protein. The sample has under 950,000 distinct CDR3 sequences; approximately 22% are singletons. Sequenced material: PBMCs from blood, taken less than 6 days after vaccination. These receptors originate from a man aged 50-60 years who received an inactivated influenza vaccine. Each CDR3 is given with its conserved first and last residue. A D gene is named only where the DNA matches it firmly. Rows give clone size only sometimes, using once, few, many, or a class for an expanded clone.

J: TRBJ2-7
D: TRBD2
V: TRBV12-3/TRBV12-4
size: few
CDR3: CASSFLAGDEQYF
DNA: TGTGCCAGCAGTTTCCTAGCGGGGGATGAGCAGTACTTC

J: TRBJ1-2
D: TRBD1
V: TRBV12-3/TRBV12-4
size: NA
CDR3: CASTRTGDKNYGYTF
DNA: TGTGCCAGCACCCGGACAGGGGATAAAAACTATGGCTACACCTTC

J: TRBJ2-1
D: TRBD2
V: TRBV3-1
size: NA
CDR3: CASSQLTSGDYNEQFF
DNA: TGTGCCAGCAGCCAGTTAACTAGCGGGGACTACAATGAGCAGTTCTTC

J: TRBJ2-7
D: NA
V: TRBV29-1
size: few
CDR3: CSVALGWETDEQYF
DNA: TGCAGCGTGGCCCTGGGTTGGGAGACGGACGAGCAGTACTTC

J: TRBJ1-1
D: NA
V: TRBV5-1
size: few
CDR3: CASSLRSRATGNTEAFF
DNA: TGCGCCAGCAGCTTGCGGTCGAGGGCCACAGGGAACACTGAAGCTTTCTTT

J: TRBJ2-1
D: NA
V: TRBV24-1
size: NA
CDR3: CATSDLEAAYNEQFF
DNA: TGTGCCACCAGTGATTTGGAGGCCGCGTACAATGAGCAGTTCTTC

J: TRBJ2-7
D: TRBD1
V: TRBV3-1
size: NA
CDR3: CASSQEIGTVEQYF
DNA: TGTGCCAGCAGCCAAGAAATAGGGACAGTCGAGCAGTACTTC

J: TRBJ2-5
D: NA
V: TRBV7-6
size: NA
CDR3: CASSRDRLETQYF
DNA: TGTGCCAGCAGCCGTGACAGGTTGGAGACCCAGTACTTC

J: TRBJ2-5
D: NA
V: TRBV5-6
size: many
CDR3: CASSLRIQETQYF
DNA: TGTGCCAGCAGCTTGCGGATACAAGAGACCCAGTACTTC

J: TRBJ2-5
D: TRBD1
V: TRBV20-1
size: few
CDR3: CSARRGQGYETQYF
DNA: TGCAGTGCTAGGAGGGGACAGGGTTACGAGACCCAGTACTTC

J: TRBJ2-2
D: NA
V: TRBV4-2
size: many
CDR3: CASSQALVAGRINAGELFF
DNA: TGTGCCAGCAGCCAAGCATTAGTAGCAGGGAGGATAAATGCCGGGGAGCTGTTTTTT

J: TRBJ2-2
D: NA
V: TRBV7-6
size: few
CDR3: CASSAGLNTGELFF
DNA: TGTGCCAGCAGCGCCGGACTAAACACCGGGGAGCTGTTTTTT

J: TRBJ2-4
D: TRBD1
V: TRBV20-1
size: NA
CDR3: CSASPADRDAIQYF
DNA: TGCAGTGCCAGTCCCGCGGACAGGGACGCCATTCAGTACTTC

J: TRBJ2-1
D: TRBD1
V: TRBV12-3/TRBV12-4
size: few
CDR3: CASRPRDRGHEQFF
DNA: TGTGCCAGCAGACCGCGGGACAGGGGACATGAGCAGTTCTTC

J: TRBJ2-7
D: NA
V: TRBV6-6
size: NA
CDR3: CASSWGENYEQYF
DNA: TGTGCCAGCAGTTGGGGGGAAAACTACGAGCAGTACTTC

J: TRBJ2-3
D: TRBD2
V: TRBV7-2
size: few
CDR3: CASRPASGTSTDTQYF
DNA: TGTGCCAGCAGGCCGGCTAGCGGGACTAGCACAGATACGCAGTATTTT

J: TRBJ2-5
D: TRBD1
V: TRBV6-1
size: few
CDR3: CASSEFGQGRETQYF
DNA: TGTGCCAGCAGCGAATTCGGACAGGGAAGGGAGACCCAGTACTTC

J: TRBJ1-4
D: NA
V: TRBV20-1
size: NA
CDR3: CSAVIWPTNEKLFF
DNA: TGCAGTGCTGTTATATGGCCAACTAATGAAAAACTGTTTTTT

J: TRBJ2-7
D: NA
V: TRBV4-2
size: NA
CDR3: CASSQRVQGGRQEQYF
DNA: TGTGCCAGCAGCCAACGGGTCCAGGGAGGTCGGCAAGAGCAGTACTTC

J: TRBJ2-2
D: NA
V: TRBV30
size: NA
CDR3: CAWSVLANGELFF
DNA: TGTGCCTGGAGTGTACTGGCGAACGGGGAGCTGTTTTTT

J: TRBJ2-5
D: NA
V: TRBV7-2
size: NA
CDR3: CASSLGPWGQETQYF
DNA: TGTGCCAGCAGCTTAGGACCCTGGGGCCAAGAGACCCAGTACTTC

J: TRBJ2-4
D: NA
V: TRBV7-9
size: NA
CDR3: CASSLGAGRAKNIQYF
DNA: TGTGCCAGCAGCCTGGGTGCGGGGAGAGCCAAAAACATTCAGTACTTC

J: TRBJ2-1
D: NA
V: TRBV12-3/TRBV12-4
size: NA
CDR3: CASSLPDGGPYNEQFF
DNA: TGTGCCAGCAGTCTACCCGACGGGGGCCCCTACAATGAGCAGTTCTTC

J: TRBJ1-2
D: NA
V: TRBV10-3
size: NA
CDR3: CAISGRILGYGYTF
DNA: TGTGCCATCAGTGGCCGGATCCTGGGCTATGGCTACACCTTC

J: TRBJ2-5
D: NA
V: TRBV6-5
size: NA
CDR3: CASSYARALQETQYF
DNA: TGTGCCAGCAGTTATGCGAGAGCGCTCCAAGAGACCCAGTACTTC

J: TRBJ1-4
D: NA
V: TRBV3-1
size: few
CDR3: CASSQDDLHPSEREKLFF
DNA: TGTGCCAGCAGCCAAGATGACCTCCACCCGTCAGAAAGGGAAAAACTGTTTTTT

J: TRBJ1-1
D: NA
V: TRBV12-3/TRBV12-4
size: few
CDR3: CASGGWRGPEAFF
DNA: TGTGCCAGTGGGGGGTGGAGGGGACCTGAAGCTTTCTTT

J: TRBJ1-1
D: NA
V: TRBV30
size: few
CDR3: CAWSFGRNTEAFF
DNA: TGTGCCTGGAGTTTCGGGAGAAACACTGAAGCTTTCTTT

J: TRBJ2-5
D: NA
V: TRBV5-1
size: NA
CDR3: CASSLSGPRETQYF
DNA: TGCGCCAGCAGCTTGTCCGGGCCGAGGGAGACCCAGTACTTC

J: TRBJ1-5
D: TRBD1
V: TRBV10-2
size: few
CDR3: CASSESGGRYQPQHF
DNA: TGCGCCAGCAGTGAGTCAGGGGGCAGGTATCAGCCCCAGCATTTT

J: TRBJ1-4
D: TRBD1
V: TRBV19
size: few
CDR3: CASSPGQDPGREKLFF
DNA: TGTGCCAGTAGCCCGGGACAGGACCCTGGCCGCGAAAAACTGTTTTTT

J: TRBJ2-1
D: TRBD2
V: TRBV12-3/TRBV12-4
size: NA
CDR3: CASESSGEYNEQFF
DNA: TGTGCCAGCGAATCTAGCGGAGAATACAATGAGCAGTTCTTC

J: TRBJ2-2
D: NA
V: TRBV6-1
size: NA
CDR3: CASNRPGTGELFF
DNA: TGTGCCAGCAACCGCCCGGGGACCGGGGAGCTGTTTTTT

J: TRBJ2-7
D: TRBD2
V: TRBV7-2
size: NA
CDR3: CASSLDFGLEVDEQYF
DNA: TGTGCCAGCAGCTTAGATTTTGGACTAGAGGTTGACGAGCAGTACTTC

J: TRBJ2-7
D: TRBD2
V: TRBV28
size: NA
CDR3: CASGSPSGNFREQYF
DNA: TGTGCCAGCGGCTCCCCTAGCGGGAACTTCCGCGAGCAGTACTTC

J: TRBJ1-5
D: NA
V: TRBV20-1
size: many
CDR3: CSARGVSNQPQHF
DNA: TGCAGTGCTAGAGGGGTGAGCAATCAGCCCCAGCATTTT

J: TRBJ1-2
D: TRBD1
V: TRBV29-1
size: NA
CDR3: CSVGQDGGYTF
DNA: TGCAGCGTCGGACAGGACGGAGGCTACACCTTC

J: TRBJ2-7
D: NA
V: TRBV10-3
size: many
CDR3: CAISKDPYEQYF
DNA: TGTGCCATCAGTAAGGACCCCTACGAGCAGTACTTC

J: TRBJ1-1
D: NA
V: TRBV12-3/TRBV12-4
size: NA
CDR3: CASSTSVDTEAFF
DNA: TGTGCCAGTTCAACCTCGGTGGACACTGAAGCTTTCTTT

J: TRBJ2-7
D: NA
V: TRBV4-1
size: NA
CDR3: CASSQDRGNEQYF
DNA: TGCGCCAGCAGCCAAGATCGAGGGAACGAGCAGTACTTC

J: TRBJ2-7
D: NA
V: TRBV20-1
size: NA
CDR3: CSASRTDLEQYF
DNA: TGCAGTGCTAGTAGGACGGACCTCGAGCAGTACTTC

J: TRBJ2-1
D: NA
V: TRBV5-6
size: few
CDR3: CASSSFYVGEQFF
DNA: TGTGCCAGCAGCTCGTTTTACGTGGGTGAGCAGTTCTTC

J: TRBJ2-2
D: TRBD2
V: TRBV7-6
size: NA
CDR3: CASSLGTSGRGTGELFF
DNA: TGTGCCAGCAGCTTAGGGACTAGCGGGAGAGGCACCGGGGAGCTGTTTTTT

J: TRBJ2-7
D: NA
V: TRBV20-1
size: few
CDR3: CSASEGGSYSYEQYF
DNA: TGCAGTGCTAGCGAGGGGGGTTCATACTCCTACGAGCAGTACTTC

J: TRBJ2-1
D: NA
V: TRBV4-2
size: few
CDR3: CASSQDPRNEQFF
DNA: TGTGCCAGCAGCCAGGACCCCCGCAATGAGCAGTTCTTC

J: TRBJ2-3
D: NA
V: TRBV20-1
size: few
CDR3: CSARRDPDTQYF
DNA: TGCAGTGCTAGAAGGGACCCAGATACGCAGTATTTT

J: TRBJ2-5
D: NA
V: TRBV20-1
size: few
CDR3: CSARSGEETQYF
DNA: TGCAGTGCTAGGTCCGGAGAAGAGACCCAGTACTTC

J: TRBJ2-1
D: NA
V: TRBV28
size: NA
CDR3: CASSLRQQSSYNEQFF
DNA: TGTGCCAGCAGTTTACGACAGCAGAGCTCCTACAATGAGCAGTTCTTC

J: TRBJ2-7
D: NA
V: TRBV7-2
size: NA
CDR3: CASSLNWGESSYEQYF
DNA: TGTGCCAGCAGCTTAAATTGGGGGGAGAGCTCCTACGAGCAGTACTTC

J: TRBJ2-1
D: NA
V: TRBV20-1
size: NA
CDR3: CSAGDPHNEQFF
DNA: TGCAGTGCTGGGGACCCGCACAATGAGCAGTTCTTC

J: TRBJ2-7
D: NA
V: TRBV12-3/TRBV12-4
size: few
CDR3: CASSLGPTSEQYF
DNA: TGTGCCAGCAGTTTGGGGCCTACCTCCGAGCAGTACTTC

J: TRBJ2-3
D: NA
V: TRBV27
size: few
CDR3: CASSFTVPNTQYF
DNA: TGTGCCAGCAGTTTTACCGTCCCTAATACGCAGTATTTT

J: TRBJ2-6
D: NA
V: TRBV7-9
size: NA
CDR3: CASSPPTGSGANVLTF
DNA: TGTGCCAGCAGCCCCCCGACAGGATCTGGGGCCAACGTCCTGACTTTC

J: TRBJ2-3
D: TRBD2
V: TRBV15
size: few
CDR3: CATSRDRGGPDTQYF
DNA: TGTGCCACCAGCAGAGATCGGGGGGGACCTGATACGCAGTATTTT

J: TRBJ2-5
D: TRBD2
V: TRBV12-3/TRBV12-4
size: few
CDR3: CASSLATGGQIRETQYF
DNA: TGTGCCAGCAGTTTAGCGACGGGAGGGCAGATCAGGGAGACCCAGTACTTC

J: TRBJ2-1
D: TRBD2
V: TRBV12-3/TRBV12-4
size: few
CDR3: CASSPGTSGTTYNEQFF
DNA: TGTGCCAGCAGTCCCGGGACTAGCGGAACCACCTACAATGAGCAGTTCTTC

J: TRBJ2-7
D: TRBD2
V: TRBV11-1
size: few
CDR3: CASSLSGGLIYEQYF
DNA: TGTGCCAGCAGCCTAAGCGGGGGCCTCATTTACGAGCAGTACTTC